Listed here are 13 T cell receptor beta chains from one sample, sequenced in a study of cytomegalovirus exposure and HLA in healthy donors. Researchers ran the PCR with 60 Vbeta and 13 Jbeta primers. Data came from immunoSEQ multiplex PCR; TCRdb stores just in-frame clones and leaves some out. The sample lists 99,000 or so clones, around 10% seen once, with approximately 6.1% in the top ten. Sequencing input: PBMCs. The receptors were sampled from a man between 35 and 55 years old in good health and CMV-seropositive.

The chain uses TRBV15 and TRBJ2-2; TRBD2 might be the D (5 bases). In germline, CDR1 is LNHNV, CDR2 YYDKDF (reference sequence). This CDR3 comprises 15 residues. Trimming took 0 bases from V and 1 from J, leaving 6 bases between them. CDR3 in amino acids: CATSRDRGNTGELFF. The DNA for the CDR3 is TGTGCCACCAGCAGAGATCGGGGGAACACCGGGGAGCTGTTTTTT. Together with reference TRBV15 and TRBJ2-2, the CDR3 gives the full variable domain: DAMVIQNPRYQVTQFGKPVTLSCSQTLNHNVMYWYQQKSSQAPKLLFHYYDKDFNNEADTPDNFQSRRPNTSFCFLDIRSPGLGDTAMYLCATSRDRGNTGELFFGEGSRLTVL.

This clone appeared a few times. DNA for the CDR3: TGTGCCTGCCAAGCGGGAGCGACCTACGAGCAGTACTTC. This sequence encodes CACQAGATYEQYF. The chain carries TRBV30 and TRBJ2-7; 8 bases map to TRBD2. Trimming removed 6 bases from V and 2 bases from J; junction bases left unmatched: 6. CDR1 GTSNPN and CDR2 SVGIG come from the germline V gene (reference sequence). CDR3 length: 13 residues.

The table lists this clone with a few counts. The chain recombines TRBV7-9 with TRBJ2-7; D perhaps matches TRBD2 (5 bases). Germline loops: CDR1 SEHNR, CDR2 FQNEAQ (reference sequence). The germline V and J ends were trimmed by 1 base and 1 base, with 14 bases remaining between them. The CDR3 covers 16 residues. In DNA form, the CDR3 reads TGTGCCAGCAGCTTAGGGGAGACGGACGAATCCTACGAGCAGTACTTC. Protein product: CASSLGETDESYEQYF.

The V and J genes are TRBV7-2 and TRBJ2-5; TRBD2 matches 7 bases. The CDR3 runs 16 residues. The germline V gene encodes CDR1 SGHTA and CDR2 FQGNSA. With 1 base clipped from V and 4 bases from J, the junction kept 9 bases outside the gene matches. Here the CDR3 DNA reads TGTGCCAGCAGCTTAGACAGCGGGATGGTGGGAGAGACCCAGTACTTC. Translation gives CASSLDSGMVGETQYF.

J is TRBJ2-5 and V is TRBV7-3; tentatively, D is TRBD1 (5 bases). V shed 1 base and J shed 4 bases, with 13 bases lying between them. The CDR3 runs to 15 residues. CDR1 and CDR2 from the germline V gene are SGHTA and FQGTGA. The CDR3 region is CASSLNPGWAETQYF. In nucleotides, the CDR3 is TGTGCCAGCAGCTTAAATCCAGGGTGGGCAGAGACCCAGTACTTC. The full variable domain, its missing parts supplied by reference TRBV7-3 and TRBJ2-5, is GAGVSQTPSNKVTEKGKYVELRCDPISGHTALYWYRQSLGQGPEFLIYFQGTGAADDSGLPNDRFFAVRPEGSVSTLKIQRTERGDSAVYLCASSLNPGWAETQYFGPGTRLLVL.

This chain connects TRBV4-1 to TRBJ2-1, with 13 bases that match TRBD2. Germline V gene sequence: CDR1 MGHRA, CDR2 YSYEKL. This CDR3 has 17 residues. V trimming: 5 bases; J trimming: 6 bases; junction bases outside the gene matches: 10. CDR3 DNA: TGCGCCAGCAGCTCCGGACTAGCGGGGGCCCTGGGCAATGAGCAGTTCTTC. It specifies CASSSGLAGALGNEQFF.

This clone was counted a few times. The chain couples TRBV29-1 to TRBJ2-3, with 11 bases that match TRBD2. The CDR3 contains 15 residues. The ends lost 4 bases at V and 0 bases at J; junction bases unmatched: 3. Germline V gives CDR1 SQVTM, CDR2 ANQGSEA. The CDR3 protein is CSVGTSGHSTDTQYF. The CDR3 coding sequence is TGCAGCGTTGGGACTAGCGGGCATAGCACAGATACGCAGTATTTT.

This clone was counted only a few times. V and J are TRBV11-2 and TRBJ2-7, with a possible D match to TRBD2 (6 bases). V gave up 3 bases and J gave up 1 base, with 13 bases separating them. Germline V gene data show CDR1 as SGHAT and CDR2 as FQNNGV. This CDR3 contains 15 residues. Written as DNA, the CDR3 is TGTGCCAGCAGCTTCGGTAGTAGCGGATCCTACGAGCAGTACTTC. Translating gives CASSFGSSGSYEQYF.

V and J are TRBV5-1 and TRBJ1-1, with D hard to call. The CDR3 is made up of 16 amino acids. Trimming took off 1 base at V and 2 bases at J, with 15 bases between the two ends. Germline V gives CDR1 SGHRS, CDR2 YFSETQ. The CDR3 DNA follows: TGCGCCAGCAGCTTGAACTCGCGACTGATTAACACTGAAGCTTTCTTT. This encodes CASSLNSRLINTEAFF.

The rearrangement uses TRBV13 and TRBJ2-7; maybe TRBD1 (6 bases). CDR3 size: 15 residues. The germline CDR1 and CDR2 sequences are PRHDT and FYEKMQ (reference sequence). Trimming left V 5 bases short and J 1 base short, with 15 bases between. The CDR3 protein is CASSDQGIRSYEQYF. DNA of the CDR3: TGTGCCAGCAGCGATCAGGGGATAAGATCCTACGAGCAGTACTTC.

The CDR3: CASSQPEGQGMSETQYF. CDR3 nucleotides: TGCGCCAGCAGCCAACCAGAAGGACAGGGGATGTCGGAGACCCAGTACTTC. J is TRBJ2-5 and V is TRBV4-1; TRBD1 agrees at 9 bases. The germline V gene has CDR1 MGHRA and CDR2 YSYEKL. This CDR3 has 17 amino acids. Unmatched junction bases numbered 12, after V lost 2 bases and J lost 5 bases.

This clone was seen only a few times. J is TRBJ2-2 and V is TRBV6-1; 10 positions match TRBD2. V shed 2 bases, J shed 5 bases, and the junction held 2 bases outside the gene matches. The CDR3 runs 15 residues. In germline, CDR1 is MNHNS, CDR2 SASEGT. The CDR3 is CASSETAGGTGELFF. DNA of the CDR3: TGTGCCAGCAGTGAAACAGCGGGAGGGACCGGGGAGCTGTTTTTT.

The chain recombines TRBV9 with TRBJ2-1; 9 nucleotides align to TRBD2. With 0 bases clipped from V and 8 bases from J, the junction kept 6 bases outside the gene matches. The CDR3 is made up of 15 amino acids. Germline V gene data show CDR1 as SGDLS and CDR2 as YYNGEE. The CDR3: CASSVGGLAWDEQFF. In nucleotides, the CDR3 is TGTGCCAGCAGCGTAGGTGGACTAGCGTGGGATGAGCAGTTCTTC.